A selection of T cell receptor beta chains follows, all from one sample in a study of shared clonotypes between healthy human individuals. The method was immunoSEQ multiplex PCR; TCRdb's version includes in-frame clones alone and lacks a portion of them. The repertoire holds over 2,000,000 clones, with 85% to 95% as singletons. The specimen sequenced was naive CD8+ T cells from PBMCs. These receptors all come from a man aged 18 to 30 in good health. Some clones in this sample may be carry-over from other donors' samples. The CDR3 runs from the conserved cysteine through the conserved F or W. The D gene is left open where the match is weak. A row's size may be missing; if present it is once, few, many or a size class.

TRBD1,TRBJ2-7,TRBV7-9,NA,TGTGCCAGCAGCTCACAACCCGGGACAGGGTCCTACGAGCAGTACTTC,CASSSQPGTGSYEQYF
NA,TRBJ2-5,TRBV7-9,NA,TGTGCCAGCAGCTCAGGGAATTCGGAGACCCAGTACTTC,CASSSGNSETQYF
TRBD2,TRBJ2-1,TRBV18,once,TGTGCCAGCTCACCGGACAGCCAGCGACTAGCGGGAGCCAAGCGGTTCTTC,CASSPDSQRLAGAKRFF
NA,TRBJ1-1,TRBV10-3,few,TGTGCCATCAGTGAGTCGAAACTCATGAACACTGAAGCTTTCTTT,CAISESKLMNTEAFF
NA,TRBJ2-7,TRBV19,once,TGTGCCAGTAGTATAAGAGGAGGGGGGCTACTCACCTACGAGCAGTACTTC,CASSIRGGGLLTYEQYF
TRBD2,TRBJ2-7,TRBV4-2,NA,TGTGCCAGTCGGGGGGGCGACGAGCAGTACTTC,CASRGGDEQYF
NA,TRBJ2-1,TRBV28,NA,TGTGCCAGCAGTTTGGGGCAGGGACGAGAGCAGTTCTTC,CASSLGQGREQFF
NA,TRBJ2-1,TRBV29-1,NA,TGCAGCGTTGAGACGACTCCCGGCAAGGAGCAGTTCTTC,CSVETTPGKEQFF
NA,TRBJ1-2,TRBV5-4,NA,TGTGCCAGCAGCTTGGAAAGTTCCCACTATGGCTACACCTTC,CASSLESSHYGYTF
TRBD2,TRBJ2-1,TRBV7-9,NA,TGTGCCAGCACCCCGGGACTAGCTCTAACTGGGGGGCAGTTCTTC,CASTPGLALTGGQFF
TRBD1,TRBJ2-7,TRBV7-9,once,TGTGCCAGCAGCCACCCGACAGGGGGCTCCTACGAGCAGTACTTC,CASSHPTGGSYEQYF
TRBD2,TRBJ2-5,TRBV6-5,NA,TGTGCCAGCAGTTACTACGGTAGCGGGAGCGGTGAGACCCAGTACTTC,CASSYYGSGSGETQYF
NA,TRBJ2-1,TRBV12-5,NA,TGTGCTAGTGGTTTGGGTAATGAGCAGTTCTTC,CASGLGNEQFF
NA,TRBJ1-3,TRBV5-6,NA,TGTGCCAGCAGCTTAACCCGGAACACCAACTCTGGAAACACCATATATTTT,CASSLTRNTNSGNTIYF
NA,TRBJ2-7,TRBV11-1,NA,TGTGCCAGCAGCTTAGCGCTCGCGGTTGGCGAGCAGTACTTC,CASSLALAVGEQYF
TRBD1,TRBJ2-5,TRBV19,NA,TGTGCCACAGGGGGTTGGACAGGGACGTACCAAGAGACCCAGTACTTC,CATGGWTGTYQETQYF
TRBD2,TRBJ2-7,TRBV19,NA,TGTGCCAGTAGCCCCACCCCTAGCGGGGGACACGAGCAGTACTTC,CASSPTPSGGHEQYF
NA,TRBJ2-7,TRBV27,NA,TGTGCCAGCAGTTTCAGCTCGGGGGAAGCCACCTACGAGCAGTACTTC,CASSFSSGEATYEQYF
TRBD1,TRBJ2-3,TRBV28,NA,TGTGCCAGCACGGGCAGGGGACAGGGAATCACAGATACGCAGTATTTT,CASTGRGQGITDTQYF
NA,TRBJ2-1,TRBV28,NA,TGTGCCAGCAGTTTATATGGGGAGTACAATGAGCAGTTCTTC,CASSLYGEYNEQFF
NA,TRBJ1-5,TRBV19,few,TGTGCCAGTAATGCAGACGGGGGTAATCAGCCCCAGCATTTT,CASNADGGNQPQHF
NA,TRBJ1-2,TRBV5-4,NA,TGTGCCAGCAGCTTGAATTCAAGGACCTATGGCTACACCTTC,CASSLNSRTYGYTF
TRBD2,TRBJ2-1,TRBV9,NA,TGTGCCAGCAGCCGGATGGGAGGGCCGAACAATGAGCAGTTCTTC,CASSRMGGPNNEQFF
TRBD2,TRBJ2-7,TRBV5-4,NA,TGTGCCAGCAGCTACCTTAGCGGGAACGTGCACGAGCAGTACTTC,CASSYLSGNVHEQYF
NA,TRBJ1-1,TRBV28,NA,TGTGCCAGCAGTTTTGTGGGAGCTGAAGCTTTCTTT,CASSFVGAEAFF
NA,TRBJ2-5,TRBV7-9,NA,TGTGCCAGCAGCTTAGGGGGGACGGCCGCCGGGAAGACCCAGTACTTC,CASSLGGTAAGKTQYF
NA,TRBJ1-5,TRBV6-5,few,TGTGCCAGCAGTCTCCGCCAGGGGAATCAGCCCCAGCATTTT,CASSLRQGNQPQHF
TRBD1,TRBJ2-6,TRBV4-1,NA,TGCGCCAGCAGCCAAGGTCTTCAGGGACAGGGGGCTTATTATGGGGCCAACGTCCTGACTTTC,CASSQGLQGQGAYYGANVLTF